The 19 T cell receptor beta chains below all came from one sample that was sequenced in a study of blood T cell repertoires in COVID-19. The protocol was immunoSEQ multiplex PCR, while the TCRdb copy is restricted to in-frame clones and leaves out a portion. The profile shows hundreds of thousands of clones, 85% to 90% of them singletons. Sequenced: PBMCs or T cells enriched from blood (not recorded which). The receptors originated from a man between 25 and 39 years old who had recovered from COVID-19.

The rearrangement links TRBV7-2 to TRBJ2-7; D is undetermined. The length of the CDR3 is 14 residues. Germline CDR1 and CDR2: SGHTA and FQGNSA. Trimming shortened V by 1 base and J by 4 bases, and 11 bases separated the two germline ends. CDR3 in DNA: TGTGCCAGCAGCTTAGATTCGGGTTTGTACGAGCAGTACTTC. Protein sequence: CASSLDSGLYEQYF.

About this clone: Other DNA sequences within the sample encode an identical CDR3. This chain links TRBV28 with TRBJ2-7; a weak D match, TRBD2 (6 bases). The CDR3 is 12 amino acids. Germline CDR1 reads MDHEN; CDR2 reads SYDVKM. V lost 5 bases and J 3 bases, leaving 8 bases between the germline ends. The CDR3 nucleotides are TGTGCCAGCAGTCCCGGGAGCTACGAGCAGTACTTC. Protein sequence: CASSPGSYEQYF.

V gene TRBV5-4 combines with J gene TRBJ1-1, with TRBD1 identical over 7 bases. This CDR3 is built from 14 residues. Trimming cost V 0 bases and J 5 bases; bases outside gene matches: 4. Germline assignment: CDR1 SGHNT and CDR2 YYREEE (reference sequence). CDR3 DNA sequence: TGTGCCAGCAGCTTGGCTAGGGGGCGAACTGAAGCTTTCTTT. Protein product: CASSLARGRTEAFF. Filled out from reference TRBV5-4 and TRBJ1-1, the complete variable domain reads ETGVTQSPTHLIKTRGQQVTLRCSSQSGHNTVSWYQQALGQGPQFIFQYYREEENGRGNFPPRFSGLQFPNYSSELNVNALELDDSALYLCASSLARGRTEAFFGQGTRLTVV.

This clone has more than one count but fewer than ten. CDR3 sequence: CATTAGTSLGEQYF. CDR3 coding DNA: TGCGCCACCACGGCAGGGACTAGCCTCGGCGAGCAGTACTTC. The chain has TRBV10-2 and TRBJ2-7, with 9 nucleotides matching TRBD2. V lost 10 bases and J lost 6; bases outside the gene matches: 13. Germline V gene data show CDR1 as WSHSY and CDR2 as SAAADI. The CDR3 sequence is 14 residues long.

In its sample, this clone was seen once. The chain has TRBV27 and TRBJ2-4, with a possible D match to TRBD1 (6 bases). V was shortened by 4 bases and J by 7 bases, with 14 bases between the two germline ends. This CDR3 contains 14 residues. From germline, CDR1 is MNHEY and CDR2 SMNVEV (reference sequence). CDR3 DNA sequence: TGTGCCAGCAGTTCGGGGACAATTGGGAACATTCAGTACTTC. It encodes CASSSGTIGNIQYF.

This clone was found once. The V call is TRBV24-1, the J call TRBJ2-3; 8 positions agree with TRBD2. CDR3 length: 15 residues. The trim removed 3 bases at V and 6 bases at J, leaving 7 bases unmatched. Germline V CDR1 and CDR2: KGHDR, SFDVKD. CDR3 nucleotides: TGTGCCACCAGTGATACCGGGAGGGCCTGGGATACGCAGTATTTT. Translating gives CATSDTGRAWDTQYF.

This chain uses TRBV28 with TRBJ2-4; D is unresolved. The germline V and J ends were trimmed by 2 bases and 1 base, with 9 bases remaining between them. Per the germline V gene, CDR1 is MDHEN and CDR2 is SYDVKM. This CDR3 comprises 15 residues. The CDR3 sequence is CASSLRVEAKNIQYF. The CDR3, as DNA: TGTGCCAGCAGTTTACGTGTGGAGGCCAAAAACATTCAGTACTTC.

This clone has a single count. The rearrangement links TRBV9 to TRBJ2-7; 8 positions match TRBD2. V lost 4 bases to trimming and J lost 0 bases; unmatched junction nucleotides: 3. The CDR3 sequence is 14 residues long. In germline, CDR1 is SGDLS, CDR2 YYNGEE. DNA for the CDR3: TGTGCCAGCAGCCGGAGCGGGAGCTCCTACGAGCAGTACTTC. Its translation: CASSRSGSSYEQYF.

The chain is built from TRBV2 and TRBJ1-5; D is uncertain. V was shortened by 2 bases and J by 2 bases, with 4 bases between the two germline ends. CDR1 and CDR2 from the germline V gene are SNHLY and FYNNEI. The CDR3 is made up of 13 amino acids. This CDR3 is CASSELGNQPQHF. The CDR3 DNA sequence: TGTGCCAGCAGTGAACTAGGCAATCAGCCCCAGCATTTT.

J is TRBJ2-3 and V is TRBV28; D is unresolved. Germline CDR1 reads MDHEN; CDR2 reads SYDVKM. The CDR3 length is 12 residues. V lost 3 bases, J lost 14 bases, and 15 bases lay in between. CDR3 sequence (DNA): TGTGCCAGCAGTTTCCTCCTCGAGGTGTGGTATTTT. This sequence encodes CASSFLLEVWYF.

The chain has TRBV24-1 and TRBJ1-5; 7 nucleotides agree with TRBD1. Germline lookup yields CDR1 KGHDR and CDR2 SFDVKD. J lost 7 bases, V lost 4 bases, and 3 bases had no gene match. This CDR3 comprises 13 residues. Here the CDR3 reads CATSETGYQPQHF. CDR3 coding DNA: TGTGCCACCAGTGAGACAGGGTACCAGCCCCAGCATTTT.

This chain joins TRBV28 and TRBJ1-5, with a tentative D call TRBD1 (6 bases). This CDR3 is built from 15 residues. Per germline, CDR1 MDHEN and CDR2 SYDVKM. Trimming took 4 bases from V and 10 from J, leaving 20 bases between them. The CDR3 here is CASSSARQDTRPQHF. The CDR3 region has the DNA TGTGCCAGCAGTTCCGCGAGACAGGACACTCGACCCCAGCATTTT.

CDR3 bases: TGTGCCAGCAGCACCGGGACACGCACTGAAGCTTTCTTT. Translation gives CASSTGTRTEAFF. V is TRBV13 and J is TRBJ1-1, with a weak D call TRBD1 (6 bases). V shed 5 bases and J shed 4 bases, with 11 bases lying between them. Germline loops: CDR1 PRHDT, CDR2 FYEKMQ (reference sequence). This CDR3 region has 13 residues.

This rearrangement joins TRBV2 to TRBJ2-7; 8 bases map to TRBD2. CDR1 and CDR2 (germline): SNHLY, FYNNEI. This CDR3 contains 15 residues. V lost 4 bases to trimming and J lost 2 bases; unmatched junction nucleotides: 7. The DNA for the CDR3 is TGTGCCAGCAGTGCGACCGCTAGCGGGCCCTACGAGCAGTACTTC. Amino acid sequence: CASSATASGPYEQYF.

The rearrangement joins TRBV7-2 to TRBJ1-4; a weak D match, TRBD1 (6 bases). Per germline, CDR1 SGHTA and CDR2 FQGNSA. V was trimmed by 7 bases and J by 3 bases, leaving 15 bases between them. CDR3 length: 15 amino acids. CDR3 coding DNA: TGTGCCAGCACCCTTGGGGGGGCCCCTAATGAAAAACTGTTTTTT. Protein product: CASTLGGAPNEKLFF. The full variable domain, completed using reference TRBV7-2 and TRBJ1-4, is GAGVSQSPSNKVTEKGKDVELRCDPISGHTALYWYRQSLGQGLEFLIYFQGNSAPDKSGLPSDRFSAERTGGSVSTLTIQRTQQEDSAVYLCASTLGGAPNEKLFFGSGTQLSVL.

The CDR3 protein is CASSPPYVAEETQYF. The CDR3 region has the DNA TGTGCCAGCAGCCCCCCTTATGTAGCGGAAGAGACCCAGTACTTC. This chain connects TRBV7-6 to TRBJ2-5, with D perhaps TRBD2 (6 bases). The CDR3 length is 15 residues. The V end lost 5 bases, the J end lost 3 bases, and 16 bases lay between the germline ends. CDR1 SGHVS and CDR2 FNYEAQ come from the germline V gene.

The V gene is TRBV2, the J gene TRBJ2-2; D uncertain. This CDR3 has 15 residues. Trimming removed 6 bases from V and 4 bases from J, with 15 bases in between. Looked up from germline, CDR1 is SNHLY and CDR2 is FYNNEI. The CDR3 DNA sequence: TGTGCCAGCAGGAGGAGCCCCACGGGCACCGGGGAGCTGTTTTTT. Protein sequence: CASRRSPTGTGELFF. The whole variable domain, remainder taken from reference TRBV2 and TRBJ2-2, is EPEVTQTPSHQVTQMGQEVILRCVPISNHLYFYWYRQILGQKVEFLVSFYNNEISEKSEIFDDQFSVERPDGSNFTLKIRSTKLEDSAMYFCASRRSPTGTGELFFGEGSRLTVL.

J is TRBJ2-3 and V is TRBV7-9; D not resolved. The V gene's germline CDR1 is SEHNR and CDR2 FQNEAQ (reference sequence). CDR3 length equals 13 residues. V lost 3 bases and J 4 bases, leaving 8 bases between the germline ends. The CDR3 nucleotides read TGTGCCAGCAGCTTCCGGTTGGCAGATACGCAGTATTTT. As protein: CASSFRLADTQYF.

V usage is TRBV29-1 and J usage is TRBJ1-1; the D gene is possibly TRBD1 (6 bases). Trimming removed 8 bases at V and 0 bases at J, with 13 bases between. CDR3 length: 13 amino acids. CDR1 SQVTM and CDR2 ANQGSEA come from the germline V gene. CDR3 sequence: CSSRTVMNTEAFF. CDR3 DNA: TGCAGCTCGAGGACAGTCATGAACACTGAAGCTTTCTTT.